This TCR beta chain was sequenced in a study of T cell repertoires in cytomegalovirus infection. A word on this clonotype: Its target is unknown.

Germline CDR1 and CDR2: LNHDA and SQIVND (reference sequence). The CDR3 consists of 12 residues. The V and J ends lost 5 bases and 8 bases respectively, with 10 bases between them. TCRdb itself ran the reads through MiXCR, one entry per CDR3 protein. The data hold about 900,000 distinct CDR3 sequences, with roughly 30% observed a single time. V and J are TRBV19 and TRBJ2-1; D is ambiguous. This material consisted of cultured CD8+ T cells from PBMCs, taken from culture after CMV antigen stimulation. The sequence derives from a human donor in good health (CMV status not recorded). Some clones in this sample may be carry-over from other donors' samples. The CDR3, as DNA: TGTGCCAGTAGTCCGGACGGTTATGAGCAGTTCTTC. Amino acid sequence: CASSPDGYEQFF.